Shown below are 18 T cell receptor beta chains from a single sample sequenced in a study of shared clonotypes between healthy human individuals. The method was immunoSEQ multiplex PCR; TCRdb's version includes in-frame clones alone and lacks a portion of them. The profile covers roughly 490,000 clones, with roughly 85% appearing a single time and approximately 12% taken by the ten largest. The sample taken for sequencing was PBMCs. The receptors originated from a woman in her 40s in good health. Some clones in this sample may be carry-over from other donors' samples.

The CDR3 reads CASSSANGVGYNEQFF. CDR3 in DNA: TGTGCCAGCAGCTCCGCAAATGGGGTGGGTTACAATGAGCAGTTCTTC. The chain has TRBV7-3 and TRBJ2-1; the D is unclear. Per the germline V gene, CDR1 is SGHTA and CDR2 is FQGTGA. V was trimmed by 4 bases and J by 4 bases, leaving 17 bases between them. The CDR3 consists of 16 residues.

V and J are TRBV10-3 and TRBJ2-7; D is possibly TRBD1 or TRBD2 (5 bases each). Germline V CDR1 and CDR2: ENHRY, SYGVKD. CDR3 length: 14 amino acids. V dropped 10 bases and J dropped 1 base, with 17 bases sitting between them. CDR3 residues: CATHSGTVSYEQYF. As DNA, the CDR3 is TGTGCCACCCACTCCGGGACGGTTTCCTACGAGCAGTACTTC.

This clone has just a few counts. The V and J genes are TRBV5-6 and TRBJ2-7; D remains unclear. Germline V lookup: CDR1 SGHDT, CDR2 YYEEEE. Trimming left V 4 bases short and J 5 bases short, with 13 bases between. This CDR3 spans 13 amino acids. The CDR3: CASSLSSIHEQYF. In DNA form, the CDR3 reads TGTGCCAGCAGCCTCTCCTCCATCCACGAGCAGTACTTC.

This chain connects TRBV6-1 to TRBJ1-1; D is ambiguous. The CDR3 has 14 residues. Trimming stripped 4 bases from V and 1 base from J, with 10 bases between. Germline lookup yields CDR1 MNHNS and CDR2 SASEGT. The CDR3 spells CASSGRVSNTEAFF. DNA for the CDR3: TGTGCCAGCAGTGGGAGGGTATCGAACACTGAAGCTTTCTTT.

Worth noting for this clone: This sample includes further DNA sequences coding for the same CDR3. The rearrangement joins TRBV6-5 to TRBJ2-7; tentatively, D is TRBD1 (5 bases). This CDR3 contains 14 residues. The V end was cut by 0 bases, the J end by 1 base, with 7 bases between. The germline V gene encodes CDR1 MNHEY and CDR2 SVGAGI. CDR3 loop: CASSYSAGSYEQYF. In DNA form, the CDR3 reads TGTGCCAGCAGTTACTCGGCAGGGTCCTACGAGCAGTACTTC.

This clone was recorded a few times. The chain uses TRBV5-1 and TRBJ2-5; D may match TRBD1 or TRBD2 (5 bases each). Per the germline V gene, CDR1 is SGHRS and CDR2 is YFSETQ. V lost 3 bases and J lost 1, with 13 bases in between. The CDR3 spans 15 residues. The CDR3 loop reads CASSSLPRGQETQYF. The CDR3 DNA sequence: TGCGCCAGCAGCTCGCTCCCGAGGGGCCAAGAGACCCAGTACTTC.

This clone was seen repeatedly, ten times or more. The chain links TRBV2 to TRBJ2-7; D is unresolved. The V and J ends lost 5 bases and 2 bases respectively, with 16 bases between them. The CDR3 covers 15 residues. Germline CDR1 is SNHLY and CDR2 is FYNNEI. The chain's CDR3 is CASSFLRYSPYEQYF. The CDR3 nucleotides are TGTGCCAGCAGTTTCCTCCGCTACTCACCCTACGAGCAGTACTTC.

The chain uses TRBV6-5 and TRBJ2-7, with a weak D call TRBD1 (6 bases). Germline V gene lookup returns CDR1 MNHEY and CDR2 SVGAGI. CDR3 length equals 15 residues. Trimming stripped 4 bases from V and 2 bases from J, with 15 bases between. The CDR3 nucleotides are TGTGCCAGCAGTTCCCGGGACACCTTTCCCTACGAGCAGTACTTC. Its translation: CASSSRDTFPYEQYF.

This sequence joins TRBV5-1 and TRBJ2-7; D call uncertain. This CDR3 comprises 13 residues. CDR1 is SGHRS and CDR2 is YFSETQ in the germline V gene. V lost 0 bases and J 3 bases, leaving 7 bases between the germline ends. This CDR3 reads CASSLDSLYEQYF. The DNA for the CDR3 is TGCGCCAGCAGCTTGGACAGCCTCTACGAGCAGTACTTC.

V is TRBV19 and J is TRBJ1-4; TRBD1 aligns across 10 bases. Germline loops: CDR1 LNHDA, CDR2 SQIVND (reference sequence). CDR3 length: 15 amino acids. The V gene end was trimmed by 7 bases and the J gene end by 7 bases; junction bases not matched to a gene: 9. The CDR3 here is CASNNPGTGAEKLFF. Written as DNA, the CDR3 is TGTGCCAGTAACAATCCCGGGACAGGGGCTGAAAAACTGTTTTTT.

The V call is TRBV19, the J call TRBJ2-1; D not certain. The CDR3 runs 13 residues. Germline CDR1 is LNHDA and CDR2 is SQIVND (reference sequence). With 3 bases removed from V and 4 bases from J, the gap between germline ends came to 7 bases. CDR3 amino acids: CASSIGPYNEQFF. The CDR3 region has the DNA TGTGCCAGTAGTATTGGCCCATACAATGAGCAGTTCTTC.

Only a few counts were recorded for this clone. The V gene is TRBV10-2, the J gene TRBJ2-1; D is perhaps TRBD2 (5 bases). V dropped 6 bases and J dropped 6 bases, with 12 bases sitting between them. There are 13 residues in the CDR3. Germline V gene data show CDR1 as WSHSY and CDR2 as SAAADI. DNA of the CDR3: TGCGCCAGCAGGGCTAGCATTATCAATGAGCAGTTCTTC. Amino acids: CASRASIINEQFF.

This clone came up once. The chain is built from TRBV6-5 and TRBJ2-1; 8 bases fit TRBD2. CDR3 size: 13 residues. Germline assignment: CDR1 MNHEY and CDR2 SVGAGI. With V trimmed by 2 bases and J by 9 bases, 3 bases remained unmatched. The CDR3 is CASSYRGGVEQFF. CDR3 sequence (DNA): TGTGCCAGCAGTTACCGGGGGGGAGTTGAGCAGTTCTTC.

The CDR3 coding sequence is TGTGCCAGCAGTCCTCCGGGGAGGGGGAGGGCCATGAAGACCCAGTACTTC. Amino acid sequence: CASSPPGRGRAMKTQYF. The chain combines TRBV28 with TRBJ2-5; D is possibly TRBD2 (7 bases). The CDR3 has 17 residues. V lost 5 bases and J 6 bases, leaving 25 bases between the germline ends. CDR1 and CDR2 from the germline V gene are MDHEN and SYDVKM.

Here the CDR3 reads CASSEVRDNPYGYTF. In nucleotides, the CDR3 is TGTGCCAGCAGTGAAGTCAGGGATAACCCATATGGCTACACCTTC. The chain has TRBV2 and TRBJ1-2, with D possibly matching TRBD1 (5 bases). Trimming removed 1 base from V and 5 bases from J, with 14 bases in between. In germline, CDR1 is SNHLY, CDR2 FYNNEI. The CDR3 covers 15 residues. The full variable domain, completed using reference TRBV2 and TRBJ1-2, is EPEVTQTPSHQVTQMGQEVILRCVPISNHLYFYWYRQILGQKVEFLVSFYNNEISEKSEIFDDQFSVERPDGSNFTLKIRSTKLEDSAMYFCASSEVRDNPYGYTFGSGTRLTVV.

The chain employs TRBV28 and TRBJ1-5; TRBD1 agrees at 9 bases. Trimming removed 1 base from V and 5 bases from J; junction bases left unmatched: 12. The germline V gene has CDR1 MDHEN and CDR2 SYDVKM. This CDR3 spans 18 amino acids. The CDR3 bases are TGTGCCAGCAGTTTATCTACCGTTCGGGGACAGGGCTATCAGCCCCAGCATTTT. Amino acids: CASSLSTVRGQGYQPQHF.

The J gene is TRBJ2-2, the V gene TRBV11-2; 10 positions match TRBD2. V was pared by 2 bases and J by 6 bases, with 15 bases of the junction left unmatched. CDR3 length: 19 residues. Germline CDR1 reads SGHAT; CDR2 reads FQNNGV. Here the CDR3 reads CASSLLPVRSGRLSGELFF. The CDR3 nucleotides are TGTGCCAGCAGCTTACTCCCAGTTCGTAGCGGGAGGTTGTCCGGGGAGCTGTTTTTT.

In this sample, this clone turned up once. J is TRBJ2-7 and V is TRBV11-2, with a possible D match to TRBD1 (5 bases). The CDR3 sequence is 13 residues long. The germline gives CDR1 SGHAT, CDR2 FQNNGV. Trimming took 3 bases from V and 3 from J, leaving 9 bases between them. CDR3 amino acids: CASSFGHFYEQYF. The DNA for the CDR3 is TGTGCCAGCAGCTTTGGACATTTCTACGAGCAGTACTTC.